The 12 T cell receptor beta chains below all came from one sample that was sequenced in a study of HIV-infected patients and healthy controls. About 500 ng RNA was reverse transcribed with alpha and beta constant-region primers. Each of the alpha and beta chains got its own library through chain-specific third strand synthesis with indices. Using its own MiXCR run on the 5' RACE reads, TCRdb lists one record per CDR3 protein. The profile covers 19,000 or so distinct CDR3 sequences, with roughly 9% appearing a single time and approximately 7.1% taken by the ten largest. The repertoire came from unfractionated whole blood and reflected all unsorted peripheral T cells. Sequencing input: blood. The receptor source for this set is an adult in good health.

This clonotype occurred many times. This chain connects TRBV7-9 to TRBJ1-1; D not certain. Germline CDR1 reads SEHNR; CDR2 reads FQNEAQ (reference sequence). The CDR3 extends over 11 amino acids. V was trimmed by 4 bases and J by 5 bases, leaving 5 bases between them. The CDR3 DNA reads TGTGCCAGCAGCTCATCAACTGAAGCTTTCTTT. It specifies CASSSSTEAFF.

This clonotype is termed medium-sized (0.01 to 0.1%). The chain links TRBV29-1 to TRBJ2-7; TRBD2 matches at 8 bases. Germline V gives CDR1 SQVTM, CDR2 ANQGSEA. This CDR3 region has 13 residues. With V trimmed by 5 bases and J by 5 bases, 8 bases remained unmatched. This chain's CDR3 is CSVRGGARNEQYF. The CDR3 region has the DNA TGCAGCGTTCGGGGGGGCGCGAGGAACGAGCAGTACTTC.

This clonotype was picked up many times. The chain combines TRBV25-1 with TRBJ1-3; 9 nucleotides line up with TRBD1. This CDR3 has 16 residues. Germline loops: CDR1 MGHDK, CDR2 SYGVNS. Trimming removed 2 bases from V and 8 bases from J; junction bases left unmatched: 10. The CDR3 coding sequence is TGTGCCAGCAGTGAAAGGGGGACAGGGAGAGAGGACACCATATATTTT. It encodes CASSERGTGREDTIYF. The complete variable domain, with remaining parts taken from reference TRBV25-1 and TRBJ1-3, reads EADIYQTPRYLVIGTGKKITLECSQTMGHDKMYWYQQDPGMELHLIHYSYGVNSTEKGDLSSESTVSRIRTEHFPLTLESARPSHTSQYLCASSERGTGREDTIYFGEGSWLTVV.

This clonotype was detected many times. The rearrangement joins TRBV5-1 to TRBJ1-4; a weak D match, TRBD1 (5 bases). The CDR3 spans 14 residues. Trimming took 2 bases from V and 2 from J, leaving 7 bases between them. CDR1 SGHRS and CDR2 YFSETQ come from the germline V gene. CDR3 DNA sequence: TGCGCCAGCAGCTTTGAGGGGACTAATGAAAAACTGTTTTTT. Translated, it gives CASSFEGTNEKLFF.

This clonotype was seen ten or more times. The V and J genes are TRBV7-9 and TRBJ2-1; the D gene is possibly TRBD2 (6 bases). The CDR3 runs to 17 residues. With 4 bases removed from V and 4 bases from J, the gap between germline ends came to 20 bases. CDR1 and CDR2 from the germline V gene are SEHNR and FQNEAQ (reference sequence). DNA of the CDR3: TGTGCCAGCAGCTCGCCCGGTCGGGTAGCGGCTTACAATGAGCAGTTCTTC. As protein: CASSSPGRVAAYNEQFF. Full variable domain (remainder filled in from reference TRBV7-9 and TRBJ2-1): DTGVSQNPRHKITKRGQNVTFRCDPISEHNRLYWYRQTLGQGPEFLTYFQNEAQLEKSRLLSDRFSAERPKGSFSTLEIQRTEQGDSAMYLCASSSPGRVAAYNEQFFGPGTRLTVL.

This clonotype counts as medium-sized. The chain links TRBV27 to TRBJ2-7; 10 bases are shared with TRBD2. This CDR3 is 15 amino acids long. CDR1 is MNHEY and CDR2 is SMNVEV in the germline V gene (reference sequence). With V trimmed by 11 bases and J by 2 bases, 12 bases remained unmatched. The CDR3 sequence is CAPKGSGRATYEQYF. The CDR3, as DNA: TGTGCCCCCAAGGGGAGCGGGAGGGCCACCTACGAGCAGTACTTC.

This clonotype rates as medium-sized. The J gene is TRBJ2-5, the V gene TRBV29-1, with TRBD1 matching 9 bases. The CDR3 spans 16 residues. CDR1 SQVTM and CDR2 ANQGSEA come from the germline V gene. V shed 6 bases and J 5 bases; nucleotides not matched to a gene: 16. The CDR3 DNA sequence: TGCAGCGTAGATACTCGCCTGACAGGGGGGTATGAGACCCAGTACTTC. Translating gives CSVDTRLTGGYETQYF.

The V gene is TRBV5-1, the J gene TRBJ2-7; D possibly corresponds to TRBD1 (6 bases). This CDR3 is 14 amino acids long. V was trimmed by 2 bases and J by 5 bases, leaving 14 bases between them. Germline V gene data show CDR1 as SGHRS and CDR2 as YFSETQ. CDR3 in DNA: TGCGCCAGCAGCTTACAGGGCACAATCAACGAGCAGTACTTC. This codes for CASSLQGTINEQYF.

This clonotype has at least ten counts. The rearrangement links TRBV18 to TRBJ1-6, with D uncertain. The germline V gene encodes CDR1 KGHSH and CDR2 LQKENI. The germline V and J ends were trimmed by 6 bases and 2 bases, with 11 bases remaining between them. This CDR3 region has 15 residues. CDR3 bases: TGTGCCAGCTCGAGAAGTAGGGCCTATAATTCACCCCTCCACTTT. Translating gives CASSRSRAYNSPLHF.

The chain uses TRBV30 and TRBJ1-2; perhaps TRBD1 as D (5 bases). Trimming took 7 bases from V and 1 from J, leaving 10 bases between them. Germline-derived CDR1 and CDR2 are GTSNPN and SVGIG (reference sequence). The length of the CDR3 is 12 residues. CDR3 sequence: CAFYRLNYGYTF. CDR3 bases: TGTGCCTTCTACAGGCTTAACTATGGCTACACCTTC.

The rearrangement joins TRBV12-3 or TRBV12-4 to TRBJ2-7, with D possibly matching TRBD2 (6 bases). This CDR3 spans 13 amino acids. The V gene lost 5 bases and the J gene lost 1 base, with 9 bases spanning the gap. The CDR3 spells CASSVGSSYEQYF. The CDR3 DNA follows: TGTGCCAGCAGTGTCGGGAGTTCCTACGAGCAGTACTTC.

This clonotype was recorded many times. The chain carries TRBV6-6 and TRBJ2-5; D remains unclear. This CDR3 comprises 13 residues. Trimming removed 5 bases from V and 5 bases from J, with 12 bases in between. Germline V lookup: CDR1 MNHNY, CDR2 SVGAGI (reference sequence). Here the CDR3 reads CASSAMVRETQYF. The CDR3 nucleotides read TGTGCCAGCAGTGCGATGGTCCGGGAGACCCAGTACTTC.